There are many counts of the clone carrying this T cell receptor beta chain. Its antigen is as yet unknown. Via MiXCR, TCRdb re-called the 5' RACE reads, giving one row per CDR3 protein. The sample has roughly 28,000 distinct CDR3 sequences, about 4.8% seen once; the top ten hold around 5.6%. This record belongs to a study of early T cells in non-severe SARS-CoV-2 infection. Study-wide results and caveats: The matching step, a VDJdb search, favored anti-spike CD8 responses and missed private and CD4 specificities.

The V end lost 4 bases, the J end lost 2 bases, and 11 bases lay between the germline ends. The CDR3 spans 14 residues. The chain employs TRBV12-3 or TRBV12-4 and TRBJ2-5; D perhaps matches TRBD1 (6 bases). The clonotype originates from an adult who was a healthcare worker with PCR-confirmed SARS-CoV-2 infection or an uninfected control (not recorded which). Sequenced material: whole blood. CDR3 sequence reads: CASSYRDTQETQYF. The CDR3 DNA is TGTGCCAGCAGTTACCGGGACACTCAAGAGACCCAGTACTTC.